This is a list of T cell receptor beta chains from one sample in a study of cytomegalovirus exposure and HLA in healthy donors. Libraries were prepared by immunoSEQ multiplex PCR; TCRdb keeps only in-frame clonotypes and omits some of them. The sample yields about 170,000 clones, roughly 78% seen once. Sequencing was performed on PBMCs. The receptors derive from a woman aged 45 to 65 in good health and CMV-seropositive. The CDR3 runs from the conserved cysteine through the conserved F or W. Fields, in order: V gene, CDR3 protein.

TRBV2,CASCGGYNSPLHF
TRBV19,CASSRRGISEAFF
TRBV7-9,CASSLPGTVTDTQYF
TRBV6-1,CASSSIPNYGYTF
TRBV30,CAWSVTRGWGYTF
TRBV29-1,CSVGAGGQEGYGYTF
TRBV5-5,CASRTQGTNYGYTF
TRBV5-6,CASSLDTSGGNEQFF
TRBV6-1,CASSPPAPRNTEAFF
TRBV11-1,CASSPGLAGGRGANVLTF
TRBV5-4,CASSLDRSYNSPLHF
TRBV19,CASLALSSGNTIYF
TRBV19,CASSIKVGVEAFF
TRBV6-5,CASSYSRGGNEQYF